This record concerns one T cell receptor (beta chain) sequence. The junction does not match germline at one end; this may be a read error. This sample was taken from a study of T-cell reconstitution after alpha-beta-depleted transplantation in children. The CDR3 extends over 16 amino acids. Germline V CDR1 and CDR2: SGHRS, YFSETQ. Library preparation (for TCRbeta) was performed with unique molecular identifiers. TCRdb re-derived calls from the PCR reads in MiXCR, one entry per CDR3 protein. The table lists approximately 200,000 distinct CDR3 sequences, 14% to 15% of them singletons. The V gene is TRBV5-1, the J gene TRBJ2-2; 7 bases line up with TRBD2. This specimen was PBMCs from the stem cell graft donor, taken from the stem cell graft. The sequence was collected from a human donor who donated a stem cell graft to a child with acute lymphoblastic leukemia. CDR3 in amino acids: CASSLLAAKNTWELFF. For the CDR3, the DNA is TGCGCCAGCAGTTTGCTAGCGGCTAAGAACACCTGGGAGCTGTTTTTT.